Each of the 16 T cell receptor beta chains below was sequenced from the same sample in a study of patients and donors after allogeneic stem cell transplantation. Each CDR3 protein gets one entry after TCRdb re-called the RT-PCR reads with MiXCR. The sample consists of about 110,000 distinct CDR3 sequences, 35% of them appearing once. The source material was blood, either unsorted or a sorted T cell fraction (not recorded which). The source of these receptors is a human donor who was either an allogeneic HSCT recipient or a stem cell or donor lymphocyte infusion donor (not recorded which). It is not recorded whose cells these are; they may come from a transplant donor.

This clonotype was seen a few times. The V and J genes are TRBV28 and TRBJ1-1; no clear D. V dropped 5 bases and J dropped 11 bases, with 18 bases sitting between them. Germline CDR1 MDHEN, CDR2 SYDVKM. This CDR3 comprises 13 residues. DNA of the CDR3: TGTGCCAGCAGTCCCAATAGCGGTCGCATCGCTTTCTTT. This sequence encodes CASSPNSGRIAFF. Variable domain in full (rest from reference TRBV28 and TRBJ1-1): DVKVTQSSRYLVKRTGEKVFLECVQDMDHENMFWYRQDPGLGLRLIYFSYDVKMKEKGDIPEGYSVSREKKERFSLILESASTNQTSMYLCASSPNSGRIAFFGQGTRLTVV.

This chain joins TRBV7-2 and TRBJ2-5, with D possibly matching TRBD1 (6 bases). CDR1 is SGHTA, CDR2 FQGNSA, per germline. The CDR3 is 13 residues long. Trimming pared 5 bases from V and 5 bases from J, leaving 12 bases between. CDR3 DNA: TGTGCCAGCAGCGCCAGGGGTTGGGAGACCCAGTACTTC. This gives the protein CASSARGWETQYF.

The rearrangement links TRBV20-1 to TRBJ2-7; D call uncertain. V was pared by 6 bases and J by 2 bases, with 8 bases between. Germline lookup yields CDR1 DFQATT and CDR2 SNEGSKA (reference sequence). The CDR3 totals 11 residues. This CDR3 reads CSAPKPYEQYF. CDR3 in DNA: TGCAGTGCCCCTAAGCCCTACGAGCAGTACTTC.

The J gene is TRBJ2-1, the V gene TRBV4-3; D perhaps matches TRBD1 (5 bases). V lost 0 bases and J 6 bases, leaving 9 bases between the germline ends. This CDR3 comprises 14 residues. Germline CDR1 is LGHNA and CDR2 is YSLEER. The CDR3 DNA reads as TGCGCCAGCAGCCAAGATCATAGGGGCAATGAGCAGTTCTTC. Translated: CASSQDHRGNEQFF.

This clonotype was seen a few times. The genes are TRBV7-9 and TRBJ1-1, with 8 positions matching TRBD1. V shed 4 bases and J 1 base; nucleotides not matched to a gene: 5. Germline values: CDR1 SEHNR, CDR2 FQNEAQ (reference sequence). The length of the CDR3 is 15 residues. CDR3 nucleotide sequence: TGTGCCAGCAGCTCTCCCGACAGGGGGAACACTGAAGCTTTCTTT. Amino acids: CASSSPDRGNTEAFF.

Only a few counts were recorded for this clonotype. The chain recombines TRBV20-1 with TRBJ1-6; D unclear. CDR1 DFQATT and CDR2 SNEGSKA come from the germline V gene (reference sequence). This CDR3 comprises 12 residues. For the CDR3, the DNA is TGCAGCGATTCCGGGCCAAATTCACCCCTCCACTTT. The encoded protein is CSDSGPNSPLHF.

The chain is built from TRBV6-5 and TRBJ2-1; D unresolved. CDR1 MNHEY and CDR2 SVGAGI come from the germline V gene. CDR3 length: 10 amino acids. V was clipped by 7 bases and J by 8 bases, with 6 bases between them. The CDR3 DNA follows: TGTGCCAGCAATCAACATGAGCAGTTCTTC. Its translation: CASNQHEQFF.

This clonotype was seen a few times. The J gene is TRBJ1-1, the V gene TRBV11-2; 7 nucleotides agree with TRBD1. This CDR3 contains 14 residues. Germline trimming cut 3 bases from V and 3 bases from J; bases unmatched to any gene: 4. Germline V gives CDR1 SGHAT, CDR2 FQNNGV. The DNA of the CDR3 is TGTGCCAGCAGCTTTACAGGGGCGGACACTGAAGCTTTCTTT. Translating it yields CASSFTGADTEAFF.

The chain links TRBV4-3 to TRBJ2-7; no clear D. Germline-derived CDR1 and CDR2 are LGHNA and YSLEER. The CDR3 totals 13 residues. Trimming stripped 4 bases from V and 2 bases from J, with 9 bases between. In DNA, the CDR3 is TGCGCCAGCAGCCTGGACCTTCCCTACGAGCAGTACTTC. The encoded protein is CASSLDLPYEQYF.

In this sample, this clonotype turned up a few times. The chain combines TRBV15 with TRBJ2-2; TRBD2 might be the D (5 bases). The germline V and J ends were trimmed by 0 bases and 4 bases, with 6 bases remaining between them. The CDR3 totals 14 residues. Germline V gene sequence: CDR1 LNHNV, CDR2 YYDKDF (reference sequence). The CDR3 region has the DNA TGTGCCACCAGCAGAGACGAGGGCACCGGGGAGCTGTTTTTT. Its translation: CATSRDEGTGELFF.

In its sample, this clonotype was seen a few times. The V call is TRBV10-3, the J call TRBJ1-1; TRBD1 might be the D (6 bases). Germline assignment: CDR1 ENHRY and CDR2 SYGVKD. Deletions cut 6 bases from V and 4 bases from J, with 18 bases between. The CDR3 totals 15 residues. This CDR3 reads CAISPHREVSTEAFF. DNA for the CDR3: TGTGCCATCAGCCCTCACAGGGAGGTGTCCACTGAAGCTTTCTTT.

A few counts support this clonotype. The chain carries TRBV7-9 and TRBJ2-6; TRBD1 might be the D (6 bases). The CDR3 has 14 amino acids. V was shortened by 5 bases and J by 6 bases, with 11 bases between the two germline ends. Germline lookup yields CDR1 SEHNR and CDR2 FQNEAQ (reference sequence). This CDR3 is CASSQGGEANVLTF. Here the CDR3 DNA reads TGTGCCAGCAGCCAAGGGGGTGAGGCCAACGTCCTGACTTTC.

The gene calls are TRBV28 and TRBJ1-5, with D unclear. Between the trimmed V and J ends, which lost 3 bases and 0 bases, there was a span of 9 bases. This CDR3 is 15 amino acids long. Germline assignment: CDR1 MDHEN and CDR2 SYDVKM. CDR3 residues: CASSFILSSNQPQHF. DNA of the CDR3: TGTGCCAGCAGTTTTATCCTGAGTAGCAATCAGCCCCAGCATTTT.

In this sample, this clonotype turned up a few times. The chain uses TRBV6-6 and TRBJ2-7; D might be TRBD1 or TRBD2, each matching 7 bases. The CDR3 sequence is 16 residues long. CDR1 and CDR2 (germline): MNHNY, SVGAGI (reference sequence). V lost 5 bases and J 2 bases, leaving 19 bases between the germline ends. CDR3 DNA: TGTGCCAGCAGTACCCACAGGGGACTAACTACCTACGAGCAGTACTTC. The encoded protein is CASSTHRGLTTYEQYF.

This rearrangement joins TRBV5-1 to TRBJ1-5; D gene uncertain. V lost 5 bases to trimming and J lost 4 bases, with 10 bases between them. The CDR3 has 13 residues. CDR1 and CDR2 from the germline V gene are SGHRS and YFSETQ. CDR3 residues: CASRTDPNQPQHF. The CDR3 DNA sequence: TGCGCCAGCAGGACGGACCCGAATCAGCCCCAGCATTTT.

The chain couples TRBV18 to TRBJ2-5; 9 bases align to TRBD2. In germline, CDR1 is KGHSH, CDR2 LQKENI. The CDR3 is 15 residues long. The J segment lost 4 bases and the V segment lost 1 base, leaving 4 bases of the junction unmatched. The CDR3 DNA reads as TGTGCCAGCTCACCACTACTTAGCGGGAGAGAGACCCAGTACTTC. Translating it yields CASSPLLSGRETQYF.